The 30 T cell receptor beta chains presented below share a single source sample, sequenced in a study of T-cell reconstitution after alpha-beta-depleted transplantation in children. Researchers prepared the TCRbeta library using unique molecular identifiers, the study reports. TCRdb redid the calling of the PCR reads with MiXCR, one entry per CDR3 protein. The repertoire includes some 350,000 distinct CDR3 sequences, about 16% of them detected once, and about 41% sits in the top ten. The sample consisted of PBMCs, mostly from graft donor cells, taken 360 days after TCRalphabeta/CD19-depleted stem cell transplant. The receptors derive from a male patient aged 2 to 9 who had a stem cell transplant for acute lymphoblastic leukemia, so the T cells may come from the graft donor.

This clonotype was detected a few times. V gene TRBV29-1 combines with J gene TRBJ2-3, with TRBD2 matching 7 bases. Germline CDR1 SQVTM, CDR2 ANQGSEA. The CDR3 has 13 residues. V gave up 5 bases and J gave up 1 base; unmatched junction bases: 3. As DNA, the CDR3 is TGCAGCGTTCCCGGGAGGCGCACAGATACGCAGTATTTT. It specifies CSVPGRRTDTQYF.

The chain is built from TRBV6-4 and TRBJ2-1; 10 bases are shared with TRBD2. Germline lookup yields CDR1 MRHNA and CDR2 SNTAGT. The CDR3 extends over 18 amino acids. Trimming removed 6 bases from V and 2 bases from J; junction bases left unmatched: 13. As DNA, the CDR3 is TGTGCCAGCAGCCGACGGGCTAGCGGGAGCTCAACCTACAATGAGCAGTTCTTC. Its translation is CASSRRASGSSTYNEQFF.

Only a few counts were recorded for this clonotype. The rearrangement links TRBV10-3 to TRBJ2-3; a possible D gene is TRBD2 (6 bases). The length of the CDR3 is 15 residues. Trimming removed 3 bases at V and 2 bases at J, with 12 bases between. Germline-derived CDR1 and CDR2 are ENHRY and SYGVKD. The CDR3 coding sequence is TGTGCCATCAGTGATGTAGCGGACTACACAGATACGCAGTATTTT. Its translation: CAISDVADYTDTQYF.

The chain combines TRBV20-1 with TRBJ1-5; possibly TRBD1 for D (5 bases). V was pared by 3 bases and J by 2 bases, with 14 bases between. This CDR3 contains 15 residues. Germline CDR1 and CDR2: DFQATT and SNEGSKA (reference sequence). CDR3 in amino acids: CSARGRGVGNQPQHF. The CDR3 DNA reads TGCAGTGCTAGGGGTCGGGGGGTAGGCAATCAGCCCCAGCATTTT.

This clonotype was observed a handful of times. The chain recombines TRBV6-5 with TRBJ2-7; D is uncertain. The V end lost 0 bases, the J end lost 5 bases, and 8 bases lay between the germline ends. The CDR3 spans 13 residues. CDR1 is MNHEY and CDR2 is SVGAGI in the germline V gene. The CDR3 region is CASSYSFVHEQYF. Here the CDR3 DNA reads TGTGCCAGCAGTTACTCGTTTGTACACGAGCAGTACTTC.

The gene calls are TRBV27 and TRBJ2-7; D is unclear. The CDR3 consists of 13 residues. Trimming left V 5 bases short and J 0 bases short, with 8 bases between. Germline V gene lookup returns CDR1 MNHEY and CDR2 SMNVEV (reference sequence). This CDR3 is CASSPTLSYEQYF. For the CDR3, the DNA is TGTGCCAGCAGTCCGACTCTCTCCTACGAGCAGTACTTC.

This clonotype came up many times. The chain is built from TRBV5-1 and TRBJ2-7; D not resolved. V gave up 3 bases and J gave up 3 bases, with 10 bases separating them. The CDR3 totals 13 residues. Germline V lookup: CDR1 SGHRS, CDR2 YFSETQ. In DNA, the CDR3 is TGCGCCAGCAGCTGGAATCGGCTCTACGAGCAGTACTTC. It is translated as CASSWNRLYEQYF.

The V gene is TRBV20-1, the J gene TRBJ2-1, with 7 bases matching TRBD2. V lost 6 bases, J lost 7 bases, and 18 bases stayed unmatched. CDR1 is DFQATT and CDR2 is SNEGSKA in the germline V gene (reference sequence). There are 16 residues in the CDR3. The CDR3 nucleotides are TGCAGTGCGCGAAGGGCGGGACTACCTTTACAGAATGAGCAGTTCTTC. Encoded protein: CSARRAGLPLQNEQFF.

This clonotype was seen many times. The V gene is TRBV29-1, the J gene TRBJ2-2, with D tentatively TRBD1 (8 bases). CDR3 length: 14 residues. Looked up from germline, CDR1 is SQVTM and CDR2 is ANQGSEA. V dropped 6 bases and J dropped 5 bases, with 16 bases sitting between them. The CDR3 DNA follows: TGCAGCGTCGACGGACAGGGAGGGACCGGGGAGCTGTTTTTT. Translated, it gives CSVDGQGGTGELFF.

The CDR3 protein is CASSLVVRDTIYF. DNA for the CDR3: TGTGCCAGCAGTTTAGTTGTCCGAGACACCATATATTTT. V gene TRBV12-3 or TRBV12-4 combines with J gene TRBJ1-3, with no clear D. Trimming removed 1 base at V and 8 bases at J, with 9 bases between. The CDR3 is 13 amino acids.

This clonotype was seen more than once but under ten times. V is TRBV5-5 and J is TRBJ1-1, with 7 bases fitting TRBD1. Germline trimming cut 0 bases from V and 5 bases from J; bases unmatched to any gene: 7. CDR1 is SGHKS and CDR2 is YYEKEE in the germline V gene (reference sequence). This CDR3 contains 15 residues. As DNA, the CDR3 is TGTGCCAGCAGCTTGGCCCGACAGGGAATAACTGAAGCTTTCTTT. Translating it yields CASSLARQGITEAFF.

The chain recombines TRBV15 with TRBJ2-2; 8 bases are shared with TRBD2. CDR3 size: 16 residues. The V and J ends lost 0 bases and 4 bases, in that order; junction bases with no gene match: 4. Germline CDR1 and CDR2: LNHNV and YYDKDF (reference sequence). The DNA for the CDR3 is TGTGCCACCAGCAGAGACCGGGGGGGCCCCACCGGGGAGCTGTTTTTT. It translates to CATSRDRGGPTGELFF.

This clonotype came up many times. CDR3: CASSFPSGTSGTDTQYF. In nucleotides, the CDR3 is TGTGCCAGCAGCTTCCCGTCGGGGACTAGCGGGACAGATACGCAGTATTTT. The J gene is TRBJ2-3, the V gene TRBV5-6; 12 nucleotides match TRBD2. V was clipped by 2 bases and J by 3 bases; unmatched bases: 7. The germline V gene encodes CDR1 SGHDT and CDR2 YYEEEE. This CDR3 has 17 amino acids. Combining the CDR3 with reference TRBV5-6 and TRBJ2-3 gives the whole variable domain DAGVTQSPTHLIKTRGQQVTLRCSPKSGHDTVSWYQQALGQGPQFIFQYYEEEERQRGNFPDRFSGHQFPNYSSELNVNALLLGDSALYLCASSFPSGTSGTDTQYFGPGTRLTVL.

This clonotype was seen at least ten times. This chain links TRBV9 with TRBJ2-1; D gene uncertain. The CDR3 length is 14 residues. CDR1 and CDR2 from the germline V gene are SGDLS and YYNGEE. Between the trimmed V and J ends, which lost 0 bases and 6 bases, there was a span of 10 bases. CDR3 sequence reads: CASSVEPPSNEQFF. Written as DNA, the CDR3 is TGTGCCAGCAGCGTAGAACCCCCCTCCAATGAGCAGTTCTTC.

This chain uses TRBV19 with TRBJ2-7; maybe TRBD1 (5 bases). From germline, CDR1 is LNHDA and CDR2 SQIVND (reference sequence). Trimming removed 3 bases at V and 3 bases at J, with 15 bases between. The CDR3 has 15 residues. The CDR3 region has the DNA TGTGCCAGTAGTATTCACCCAGGGCGAGGCTACGAGCAGTACTTC. Translating gives CASSIHPGRGYEQYF.

The chain carries TRBV5-1 and TRBJ2-3; D may match TRBD1 or TRBD2 (5 bases each). Trimming cost V 3 bases and J 0 bases, with 14 bases left between them. The CDR3 spans 16 residues. Per germline, CDR1 SGHRS and CDR2 YFSETQ. The CDR3, as DNA: TGCGCCAGCAGCTACGGGGACCGTTTTAGCACAGATACGCAGTATTTT. Protein product: CASSYGDRFSTDTQYF.

This clonotype was picked up a small number of times. The chain couples TRBV7-8 to TRBJ2-7; 8 nucleotides agree with TRBD2. The CDR3 runs to 15 residues. Germline V CDR1 and CDR2: SGHVS, FQNEAQ. J was trimmed by 3 bases and V by 0 bases; bases with no gene match: 4. DNA for the CDR3: TGTGCCAGCAGCTTAGCGCTAGCGGGTGGCTACGAGCAGTACTTC. Protein: CASSLALAGGYEQYF.

This clonotype was recorded at least ten times. The chain couples TRBV29-1 to TRBJ2-7; 8 positions agree with TRBD1. CDR3 length: 13 amino acids. Per germline, CDR1 SQVTM and CDR2 ANQGSEA. Germline trimming cut 6 bases from V and 2 bases from J; bases unmatched to any gene: 6. In DNA form, the CDR3 reads TGCAGCGTGGAACAGGGGGGAACCTACGAGCAGTACTTC. As protein: CSVEQGGTYEQYF.

This clonotype was found a few times. The chain employs TRBV27 and TRBJ2-6; possibly TRBD1 for D (5 bases). The CDR3 loop spans 19 amino acids. Trimming removed 10 bases from V and 2 bases from J, with 27 bases in between. Germline V CDR1 and CDR2: MNHEY, SMNVEV (reference sequence). CDR3 nucleotide sequence: TGTGCCACAACGAGGCTGACAGTTCGAGCGATACCTGGGGCCAACGTCCTGACTTTC. It yields the protein CATTRLTVRAIPGANVLTF.

This clonotype was seen a few times. DNA for the CDR3: TGTGCCAGCAGCTTGATAAGGGAAGGTCAGCCCCAGCATTTT. Its translation is CASSLIREGQPQHF. The V gene is TRBV7-2, the J gene TRBJ1-5; D is unclear. The CDR3 is made up of 14 amino acids. The germline gives CDR1 SGHTA, CDR2 FQGNSA. Trimming shortened V by 3 bases and J by 6 bases, and 12 bases separated the two germline ends.

The chain uses TRBV29-1 and TRBJ2-7, with D possibly TRBD1 on 6 matching bases. The CDR3 is 13 amino acids. The germline V and J ends were trimmed by 5 bases and 4 bases, with 15 bases remaining between them. CDR1 SQVTM and CDR2 ANQGSEA come from the germline V gene. The CDR3 nucleotides are TGCAGCGTTCTCCAGGGGCCCTTATACGAGCAGTACTTC. Protein product: CSVLQGPLYEQYF.

The chain uses TRBV7-2 and TRBJ2-5, with 8 bases aligning to TRBD2. This CDR3 is built from 16 residues. Germline trimming cut 5 bases from V and 7 bases from J; bases unmatched to any gene: 15. CDR1 is SGHTA and CDR2 is FQGNSA in the germline V gene. The CDR3 protein is CASSPRLAGSFGTQYF. In nucleotides, the CDR3 is TGTGCCAGCAGCCCCCGGTTAGCGGGAAGTTTTGGGACCCAGTACTTC. The whole variable domain, filled in from reference TRBV7-2 and TRBJ2-5, reads GAGVSQSPSNKVTEKGKDVELRCDPISGHTALYWYRQSLGQGLEFLIYFQGNSAPDKSGLPSDRFSAERTGGSVSTLTIQRTQQEDSAVYLCASSPRLAGSFGTQYFGPGTRLLVL.

This clonotype has more than one count but fewer than ten. The gene calls are TRBV10-3 and TRBJ2-7, with 7 bases identical to TRBD1. The CDR3 contains 14 residues. With 3 bases clipped from V and 3 bases from J, the junction kept 5 bases outside the gene matches. Germline-derived CDR1 and CDR2 are ENHRY and SYGVKD. This CDR3 is CAISEVGTDYEQYF. The DNA of the CDR3 is TGTGCCATCAGTGAAGTGGGGACAGACTACGAGCAGTACTTC.

This clonotype has only a few counts. This chain links TRBV11-2 with TRBJ2-2; D is possibly TRBD2 (6 bases). From germline, CDR1 is SGHAT and CDR2 FQNNGV. Trimming cost V 5 bases and J 2 bases, with 9 bases left between them. The CDR3 loop spans 14 amino acids. CDR3 nucleotides: TGTGCCAGCAGCCGGACTATTAACACCGGGGAGCTGTTTTTT. This encodes CASSRTINTGELFF.

There are a few counts of this clonotype. V usage is TRBV20-1 and J usage is TRBJ1-1; tentatively, D is TRBD1 (5 bases). Per the germline V gene, CDR1 is DFQATT and CDR2 is SNEGSKA (reference sequence). The CDR3 sequence is 17 residues long. V was clipped by 0 bases and J by 1 base, with 18 bases between them. CDR3 region: CSARDIITGRPNTEAFF. Here the CDR3 DNA reads TGCAGTGCTAGAGATATAATAACGGGACGGCCGAACACTGAAGCTTTCTTT.

The chain uses TRBV5-1 and TRBJ1-6; tentative D call: TRBD1 (5 bases). The CDR3 covers 15 residues. V shed 5 bases and J shed 4 bases, with 13 bases lying between them. Germline CDR1 SGHRS, CDR2 YFSETQ. The CDR3 loop reads CASRKTARYNSPLHF. Written as DNA, the CDR3 is TGCGCCAGCAGGAAGACAGCTCGGTATAATTCACCCCTCCACTTT.

The chain uses TRBV2 and TRBJ1-2; the match to TRBD1 covers 7 bases. This CDR3 is built from 12 residues. Germline V gives CDR1 SNHLY, CDR2 FYNNEI. V lost 5 bases, J lost 7 bases, and 4 bases stayed unmatched. In nucleotides, the CDR3 is TGTGCCAGCAGTTGGCACAGGGGTGGCTACACCTTC. Amino acids: CASSWHRGGYTF.

The chain uses TRBV18 and TRBJ2-3, with 7 bases matching TRBD2. CDR1 and CDR2 from the germline V gene are KGHSH and LQKENI. This CDR3 contains 15 residues. Germline trimming cut 8 bases from V and 2 bases from J; bases unmatched to any gene: 10. CDR3 coding DNA: TGTGCCAGCACGAAAGCGGGACTCGACACAGATACGCAGTATTTT. Protein product: CASTKAGLDTDTQYF. The variable domain in full, completed from reference TRBV18 and TRBJ2-3, reads NAGVMQNPRHLVRRRGQEARLRCSPMKGHSHVYWYRQLPEEGLKFMVYLQKENIIDESGMPKERFSAEFPKEGPSILRIQQVVRGDSAAYFCASTKAGLDTDTQYFGPGTRLTVL.

This clonotype was seen more than once but under ten times. J is TRBJ1-1 and V is TRBV5-8; no clear D gene. The CDR3 covers 13 residues. Germline CDR1 SGHTS, CDR2 YDEGEE. Between the trimmed V and J ends, which lost 3 bases and 0 bases, there was a span of 6 bases. The CDR3 here is CASSSWMNTEAFF. In nucleotides, the CDR3 is TGTGCCAGCAGCTCCTGGATGAACACTGAAGCTTTCTTT. The full variable domain, in which reference TRBV5-8 and TRBJ1-1 provide the parts outside the CDR3, is EAGVTQSPTHLIKTRGQQATLRCSPISGHTSVYWYQQALGLGLQFLLWYDEGEERNRGNFPPRFSGRQFPNYSSELNVNALELEDSALYLCASSSWMNTEAFFGQGTRLTVV.

The V call is TRBV15, the J call TRBJ2-6; 8 bases fit TRBD1. Germline CDR1 and CDR2: LNHNV and YYDKDF (reference sequence). Trimming at V came to 3 bases and at J to 2 bases, leaving 9 bases not matched to a gene. The CDR3 spans 18 residues. CDR3 bases: TGTGCCACCAGCAGTGAGCGACAGGGGAGCACTGGGGCCAACGTCCTGACTTTC. This translates into CATSSERQGSTGANVLTF.